These 22 T cell receptor beta chains originate from one sample sequenced in a study of blood T cell repertoires in COVID-19. Produced via immunoSEQ multiplex PCR; TCRdb's table is partial and in-frame only. The sample shows approximately 240,000 clones, about 90% of them seen only once. The sequenced sample was peripheral blood. The receptor source for this set is a man aged 25 to 45 with COVID-19, enrolled during active disease.

The chain carries TRBV6-5 and TRBJ1-2, with TRBD1 identical over 7 bases. Germline V gene lookup returns CDR1 MNHEY and CDR2 SVGAGI. The CDR3 is 15 residues long. The trim removed 6 bases at V and 3 bases at J, leaving 10 bases unmatched. The CDR3 protein is CASRLKPGTDYGYTF. DNA of the CDR3: TGTGCCAGCAGACTAAAGCCTGGGACAGACTATGGCTACACCTTC.

V is TRBV18 and J is TRBJ1-5, with TRBD1 matching 7 bases. Germline V lookup: CDR1 KGHSH, CDR2 LQKENI. CDR3 length equals 16 residues. V shed 4 bases and J 3 bases; nucleotides not matched to a gene: 9. The CDR3 spells CASSLSSDRNNQPQHF. In DNA form, the CDR3 reads TGTGCCAGCTCACTCTCATCGGACAGGAACAATCAGCCCCAGCATTTT.

The V and J genes are TRBV15 and TRBJ1-6; TRBD1 might be the D (6 bases). Germline V gene data show CDR1 as LNHNV and CDR2 as YYDKDF (reference sequence). Deletions cut 2 bases from V and 9 bases from J, with 17 bases between. The CDR3 is 16 amino acids. The DNA of the CDR3 is TGTGCCACCAGCAGAAAGCGTCCGGACAGTGGTTCACCCCTCCACTTT. Translation gives CATSRKRPDSGSPLHF.

The rearrangement uses TRBV6-2 or TRBV6-3 and TRBJ2-4; D gene unclear. This CDR3 region has 16 residues. Trimming removed 5 bases at V and 8 bases at J, with 22 bases between. Germline-derived CDR1 and CDR2 are MNHEY and SVGEGT. Here the CDR3 reads CASSQGPHYIGYIQYF. As DNA, the CDR3 is TGTGCCAGCAGTCAAGGCCCCCACTATATCGGGTACATTCAGTACTTC.

The chain joins TRBV3-1 (or the pseudogene TRBV3-2) to TRBJ2-3, with D maybe TRBD2 (5 bases). V shed 3 bases and J shed 3 bases, with 16 bases lying between them. The V gene's germline CDR1 is LGHDT and CDR2 YNNKEL (reference sequence). The CDR3 consists of 16 residues. This CDR3 is CASSHSRTRWTDTQYF. The CDR3, as DNA: TGTGCCAGCAGCCACTCGAGGACTCGATGGACAGATACGCAGTATTTT.

This chain links TRBV28 with TRBJ1-1, with D perhaps matching TRBD1 (5 bases). Trimming removed 3 bases from V and 7 bases from J, with 9 bases in between. Per the germline V gene, CDR1 is MDHEN and CDR2 is SYDVKM. This CDR3 contains 12 residues. For the CDR3, the DNA is TGTGCCAGCAGTTTCGGGGGGGGTGAAGCTTTCTTT. Encoded protein: CASSFGGGEAFF.

The chain links TRBV5-1 to TRBJ1-6, with 7 bases fitting TRBD1. Germline CDR1 SGHRS, CDR2 YFSETQ. V lost 3 bases, J lost 8 bases, and 8 bases stayed unmatched. The CDR3 is 15 amino acids. In DNA form, the CDR3 reads TGCGCCAGCAGCTCACTTGACAGGGTTGATTCACCCCTCCACTTT. It translates to CASSSLDRVDSPLHF.

V usage is TRBV12-5 and J usage is TRBJ1-1; D is unresolved. Germline values: CDR1 LGHNT, CDR2 FRNRAP. The CDR3 runs to 14 residues. V lost 6 bases, J lost 2 bases, and 13 bases lay in between. DNA for the CDR3: TGTGCTAGTGGCGCGGCGTCAATTAACACTGAAGCTTTCTTT. Residues: CASGAASINTEAFF. Full variable domain (missing parts from reference TRBV12-5 and TRBJ1-1): DARVTQTPRHKVTEMGQEVTMRCQPILGHNTVFWYRQTMMQGLELLAYFRNRAPLDDSGMPKDRFSAEMPDATLATLKIQPSEPRDSAVYFCASGAASINTEAFFGQGTRLTVV.

The chain combines TRBV24-1 with TRBJ1-1; TRBD1 matches at 7 bases. The CDR3 sequence is 12 residues long. The J segment lost 6 bases and the V segment lost 8 bases, leaving 5 bases of the junction unmatched. In germline, CDR1 is KGHDR, CDR2 SFDVKD. The CDR3 region has the DNA TGTGCCACCACTACAGGGGCCCCTGAAGCTTTCTTT. This translates into CATTTGAPEAFF.

The V gene is TRBV5-6, the J gene TRBJ1-2, with 8 bases identical to TRBD1. The junction had 9 bases not matched to a gene; V was cut back by 4 bases and J by 10 bases. CDR3 length: 13 amino acids. Germline V gives CDR1 SGHDT, CDR2 YYEEEE. DNA of the CDR3: TGTGCCAGCAGCAGGACAGGGCCGGGCGACTACACCTTC. Residues: CASSRTGPGDYTF.

The V gene is TRBV3-1 (or the pseudogene TRBV3-2), the J gene TRBJ2-3, with 8 bases aligning to TRBD2. The CDR3 spans 16 residues. The germline CDR1 and CDR2 sequences are LGHDT and YNNKEL (reference sequence). The V gene end was trimmed by 3 bases and the J gene end by 2 bases; junction bases not matched to a gene: 7. The CDR3 sequence is CASSHRTSGYTDTQYF. The CDR3 nucleotides read TGTGCCAGCAGCCATCGCACTAGCGGCTACACAGATACGCAGTATTTT.

The V gene is TRBV27, the J gene TRBJ1-5, with D maybe TRBD1 (5 bases). This CDR3 region has 14 residues. Germline V gene data show CDR1 as MNHEY and CDR2 as SMNVEV (reference sequence). V dropped 4 bases and J dropped 1 base, with 8 bases sitting between them. The CDR3 protein is CASSYQGSNQPQHF. CDR3 in DNA: TGTGCCAGCAGTTACCAGGGAAGCAATCAGCCCCAGCATTTT.

As concerns this clone: The identical CDR3 is also encoded by other nucleotide sequences in the sample. V gene TRBV19 combines with J gene TRBJ1-5; TRBD1 aligns across 8 bases. The CDR3 runs to 16 residues. Germline CDR1 reads LNHDA; CDR2 reads SQIVND (reference sequence). V lost 2 bases and J lost 2; bases outside the gene matches: 5. In DNA, the CDR3 is TGTGCCAGTAGTATACAGGGGGCAGGCGGCAATCAGCCCCAGCATTTT. Amino acids: CASSIQGAGGNQPQHF.

The V call is TRBV11-2, the J call TRBJ2-5; TRBD1 aligns across 12 bases. The ends lost 5 bases at V and 2 bases at J; junction bases unmatched: 6. Germline CDR1 SGHAT, CDR2 FQNNGV. The CDR3 is 16 residues long. The CDR3 reads CASSGGTGGQQETQYF. CDR3 bases: TGTGCCAGCAGCGGGGGGACAGGGGGCCAACAAGAGACCCAGTACTTC. The full variable domain, completed using reference TRBV11-2 and TRBJ2-5, is EAGVAQSPRYKIIEKRQSVAFWCNPISGHATLYWYQQILGQGPKLLIQFQNNGVVDDSQLPKDRFSAERLKGVDSTLKIQPAKLEDSAVYLCASSGGTGGQQETQYFGPGTRLLVL.

The gene calls are TRBV18 and TRBJ1-2; possible D gene TRBD1, 5 bases. V was trimmed by 5 bases and J by 1 base, leaving 8 bases between them. The germline CDR1 and CDR2 sequences are KGHSH and LQKENI. This CDR3 has 13 amino acids. Here the CDR3 reads CASSSGFNYGYTF. The DNA for the CDR3 is TGTGCCAGCTCATCAGGGTTTAACTATGGCTACACCTTC.

The rearrangement uses TRBV21-1 and TRBJ2-7; the table's D call of TRBD1 was not tested on the DNA. TRBV21-1 is a pseudogene locus. The CDR3 length is 13 residues. The CDR3 nucleotides read TGTGCCAGCAGCAATACAGGGGCCTACGAGCAGTACTTC. Translation: CASSNTGAYEQYF.

The V gene is TRBV19, the J gene TRBJ2-7; D ambiguous. The germline V gene encodes CDR1 LNHDA and CDR2 SQIVND (reference sequence). Trimming removed 3 bases from V and 6 bases from J, with 9 bases in between. The CDR3 totals 12 residues. The chain's CDR3 is CASSMTGFEQYF. The CDR3 DNA sequence: TGTGCCAGTAGTATGACCGGGTTCGAGCAGTACTTC.

The chain joins TRBV12-3 or TRBV12-4 to TRBJ1-5; perhaps TRBD1 as D (5 bases). V was shortened by 2 bases and J by 6 bases, with 5 bases between the two germline ends. The CDR3 loop spans 12 amino acids. CDR3 bases: TGTGCCAGCAGTTTAACAGGTCAGCCCCAGCATTTT. Protein sequence: CASSLTGQPQHF.

The gene calls are TRBV10-2 and TRBJ2-1; weak D call: TRBD2 (5 bases). This CDR3 has 13 residues. Germline values: CDR1 WSHSY, CDR2 SAAADI. The ends were cut back, 3 bases at V and 8 bases at J, with 11 bases in the middle. DNA for the CDR3: TGCGCCAGCAGTGACCCGGACTCTCATGAGCAGTTCTTC. This encodes CASSDPDSHEQFF.

The chain is built from TRBV2 and TRBJ2-3; perhaps TRBD2 as D (5 bases). CDR1 is SNHLY and CDR2 is FYNNEI in the germline V gene. Trimming removed 3 bases at V and 2 bases at J, with 12 bases between. The CDR3 length is 15 residues. The CDR3 loop reads CASSDPRDATDTQYF. Written as DNA, the CDR3 is TGTGCCAGCAGTGACCCGAGGGATGCCACAGATACGCAGTATTTT.

This clone was detected only once. The V call is TRBV11-2, the J call TRBJ2-1; D is unclear. Germline V gene sequence: CDR1 SGHAT, CDR2 FQNNGV. This CDR3 has 12 amino acids. V was cut by 1 base and J by 9 bases, with 7 bases left in between. The CDR3 protein is CASSLGVREQFF. In DNA form, the CDR3 reads TGTGCCAGCAGCTTAGGAGTGCGTGAGCAGTTCTTC. The variable domain in full, completed from reference TRBV11-2 and TRBJ2-1, reads EAGVAQSPRYKIIEKRQSVAFWCNPISGHATLYWYQQILGQGPKLLIQFQNNGVVDDSQLPKDRFSAERLKGVDSTLKIQPAKLEDSAVYLCASSLGVREQFFGPGTRLTVL.

The J gene is TRBJ1-6, the V gene TRBV2; no reliable D call. V dropped 6 bases and J dropped 11 bases, with 8 bases sitting between them. The CDR3 sequence is 11 residues long. Germline values: CDR1 SNHLY, CDR2 FYNNEI. CDR3 DNA: TGTGCCAGCAGCGTCAGTACACCCCTCCACTTT. Its translation: CASSVSTPLHF.